This TCR beta chain comes out of a study of technical replicates of blood from a handful of donors (TCRdb year 2017). Library creation used the immunoSEQ multiplex PCR assay. TCRdb holds this immuneACCESS table with in-frame rearrangements only. Some clones are missing; in checked studies, unresolved V genes explain under half, and the rest has no known cause. This sample comprises some 13,000 clones, 85% to 95% of them detected only once. The leading ten clones occupy approximately 8% of the sample. The CDR3 runs 18 amino acids, cysteine and phenylalanine included. The entry retains the CDR3 DNA only, 54 bases that are in frame from base 1. The germline V gene encodes CDR1 LGHNA and CDR2 YNFKEQ. V drops 5 bases and J drops 5 bases, leaving 27 bases in between. With respect to this clone: This receptor's antigen is unknown. Within one base of it there is no much larger clone, and no base qualities were kept.

The sample consisted of PBMCs. The source of this sequence is a human donor in good health. The chain joins TRBV4-2 to TRBJ1-1, with the D gene call left open. CDR3 region: CASSTRMGGRAGVTEAFF. In nucleotides, the sequence is TGTGCCAGCAGCACTCGGATGGGAGGGAGGGCCGGGGTGACTGAAGCTTTCTTT.